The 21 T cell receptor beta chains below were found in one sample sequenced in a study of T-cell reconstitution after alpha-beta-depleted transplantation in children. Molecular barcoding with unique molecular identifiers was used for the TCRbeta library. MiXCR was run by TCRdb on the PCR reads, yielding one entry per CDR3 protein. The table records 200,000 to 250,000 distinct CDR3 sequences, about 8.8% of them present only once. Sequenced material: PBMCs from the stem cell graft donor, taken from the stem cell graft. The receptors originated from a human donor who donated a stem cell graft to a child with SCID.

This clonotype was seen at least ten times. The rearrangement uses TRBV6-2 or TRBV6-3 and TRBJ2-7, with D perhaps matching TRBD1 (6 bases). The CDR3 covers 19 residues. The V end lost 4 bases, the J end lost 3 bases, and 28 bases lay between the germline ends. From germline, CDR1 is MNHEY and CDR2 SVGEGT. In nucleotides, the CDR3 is TGTGCCAGCAGTTTTCCAACCCTTTACAGGGTTAGAAATGACTACGAGCAGTACTTC. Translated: CASSFPTLYRVRNDYEQYF.

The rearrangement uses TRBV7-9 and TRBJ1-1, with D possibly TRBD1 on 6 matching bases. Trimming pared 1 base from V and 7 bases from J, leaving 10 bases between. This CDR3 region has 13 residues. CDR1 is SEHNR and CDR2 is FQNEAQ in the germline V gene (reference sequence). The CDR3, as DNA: TGTGCCAGCAGCTTAGTTAGGACAGATGAAGCTTTCTTT. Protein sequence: CASSLVRTDEAFF.

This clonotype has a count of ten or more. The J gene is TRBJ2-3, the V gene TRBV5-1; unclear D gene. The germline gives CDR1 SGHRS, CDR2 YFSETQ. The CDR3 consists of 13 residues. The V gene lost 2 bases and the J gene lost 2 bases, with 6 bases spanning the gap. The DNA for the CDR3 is TGCGCCAGCAGCTTCACAGTCACAGATACGCAGTATTTT. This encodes CASSFTVTDTQYF.

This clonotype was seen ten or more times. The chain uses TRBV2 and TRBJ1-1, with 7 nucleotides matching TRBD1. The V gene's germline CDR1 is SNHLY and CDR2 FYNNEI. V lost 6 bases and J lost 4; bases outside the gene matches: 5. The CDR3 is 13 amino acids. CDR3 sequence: CASRSGQSTEAFF. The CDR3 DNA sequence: TGTGCCAGCAGATCGGGACAGTCCACTGAAGCTTTCTTT.

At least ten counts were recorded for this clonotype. As DNA, the CDR3 is TGTGCCAGCAGTACGACAGGAAGCTCCTACGAGCAGTACTTC. It specifies CASSTTGSSYEQYF. V and J are TRBV28 and TRBJ2-7; a possible D gene is TRBD1 (6 bases). There are 14 residues in the CDR3. Germline V gene sequence: CDR1 MDHEN, CDR2 SYDVKM. Trimming took off 5 bases at V and 0 bases at J, with 11 bases between the two ends.

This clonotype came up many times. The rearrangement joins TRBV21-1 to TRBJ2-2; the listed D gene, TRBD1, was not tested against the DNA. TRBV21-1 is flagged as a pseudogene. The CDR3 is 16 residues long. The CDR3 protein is CASSQEVRGKTGELFF. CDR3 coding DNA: TGTGCCAGCAGCCAAGAGGTCCGGGGCAAGACCGGGGAGCTGTTTTTT.

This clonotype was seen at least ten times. This CDR3 is CASSLRGVQETQYF. The CDR3 nucleotides are TGTGCCAGCAGCCTAAGGGGGGTTCAAGAGACCCAGTACTTC. This chain uses TRBV12-3 or TRBV12-4 with TRBJ2-5; the D call may be TRBD1 or TRBD2 (6 bases each). V shed 6 bases and J shed 2 bases, with 13 bases lying between them. The CDR3 is 14 amino acids.

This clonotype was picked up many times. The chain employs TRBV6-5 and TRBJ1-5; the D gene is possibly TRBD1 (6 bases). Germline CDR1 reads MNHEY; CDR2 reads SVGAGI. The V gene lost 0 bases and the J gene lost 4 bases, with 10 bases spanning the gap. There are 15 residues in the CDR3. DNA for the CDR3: TGTGCCAGCAGTTACTCGGGACACACGAATCAGCCCCAGCATTTT. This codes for CASSYSGHTNQPQHF.

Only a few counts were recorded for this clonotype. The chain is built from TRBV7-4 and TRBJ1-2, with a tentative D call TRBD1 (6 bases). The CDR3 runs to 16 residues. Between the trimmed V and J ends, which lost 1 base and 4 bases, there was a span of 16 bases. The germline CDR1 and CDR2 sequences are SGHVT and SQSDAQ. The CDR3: CASSLEGEGFGYGYTF. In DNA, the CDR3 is TGTGCCAGCAGCTTAGAGGGGGAGGGGTTCGGCTATGGCTACACCTTC. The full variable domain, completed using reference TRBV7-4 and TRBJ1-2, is GAGVSQSPRYKVAKRGRDVALRCDSISGHVTLYWYRQTLGQGSEVLTYSQSDAQRDKSGRPSGRFSAERPERSVSTLKIQRTEQGDSAVYLCASSLEGEGFGYGYTFGSGTRLTVV.

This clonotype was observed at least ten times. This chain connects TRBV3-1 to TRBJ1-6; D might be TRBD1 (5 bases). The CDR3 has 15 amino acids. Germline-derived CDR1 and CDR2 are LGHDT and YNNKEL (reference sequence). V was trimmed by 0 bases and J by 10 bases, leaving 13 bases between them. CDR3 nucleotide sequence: TGTGCCAGCAGCCAAGATTGGACTGGGGGGTCACCCCTCCACTTT. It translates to CASSQDWTGGSPLHF.

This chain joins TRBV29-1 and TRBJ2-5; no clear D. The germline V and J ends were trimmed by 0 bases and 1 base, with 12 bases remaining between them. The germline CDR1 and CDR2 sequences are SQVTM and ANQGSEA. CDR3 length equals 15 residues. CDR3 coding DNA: TGCAGCGTTGAAGATGGTTGGCAGTCCCAAGAGACCCAGTACTTC. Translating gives CSVEDGWQSQETQYF.

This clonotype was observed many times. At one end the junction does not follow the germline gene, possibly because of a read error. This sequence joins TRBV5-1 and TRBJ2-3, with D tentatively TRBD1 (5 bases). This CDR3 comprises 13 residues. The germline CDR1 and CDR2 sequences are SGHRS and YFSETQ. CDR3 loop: CASSPGSTDTQYF. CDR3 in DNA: TGTGCCAGCAGCCCAGGGAGCACAGATACGCAGTATTTT.

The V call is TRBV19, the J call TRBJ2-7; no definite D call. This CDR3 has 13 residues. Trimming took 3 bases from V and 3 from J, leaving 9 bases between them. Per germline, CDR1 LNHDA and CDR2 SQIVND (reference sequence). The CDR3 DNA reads TGTGCCAGTAGTATCGGACCAGACTACGAGCAGTACTTC. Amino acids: CASSIGPDYEQYF.

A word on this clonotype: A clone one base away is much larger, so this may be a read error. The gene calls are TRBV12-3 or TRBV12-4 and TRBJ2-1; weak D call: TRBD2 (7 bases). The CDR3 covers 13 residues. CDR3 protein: CASSTGGPNELFF. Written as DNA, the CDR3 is TGTGCCAGCAGCACCGGGGGGCCCAATGAGCTGTTCTTC.

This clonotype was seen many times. The CDR3 sequence: CASRRGVNEQYF. CDR3 in DNA: TGTGCCAGTCGCAGGGGGGTCAACGAGCAGTACTTC. The chain recombines TRBV27 with TRBJ2-7, with a possible D match to TRBD1 (7 bases). The ends were cut back, 9 bases at V and 5 bases at J, with 14 bases in the middle. The length of the CDR3 is 12 residues. Germline V lookup: CDR1 MNHEY, CDR2 SMNVEV (reference sequence).

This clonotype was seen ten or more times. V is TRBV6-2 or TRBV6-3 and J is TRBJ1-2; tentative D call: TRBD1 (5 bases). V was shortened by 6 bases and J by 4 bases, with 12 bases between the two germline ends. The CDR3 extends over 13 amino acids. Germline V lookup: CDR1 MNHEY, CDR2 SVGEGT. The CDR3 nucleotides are TGTGCCAGCAGAGCGACAGATTCCTATGGCTACACCTTC. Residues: CASRATDSYGYTF.

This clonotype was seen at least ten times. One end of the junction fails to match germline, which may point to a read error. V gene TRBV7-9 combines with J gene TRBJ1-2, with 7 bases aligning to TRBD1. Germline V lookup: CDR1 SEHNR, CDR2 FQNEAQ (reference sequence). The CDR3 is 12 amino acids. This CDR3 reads CLLPGQAYGYTF. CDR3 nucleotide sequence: TGCCTACTCCCAGGACAGGCCTATGGCTACACCTTC.

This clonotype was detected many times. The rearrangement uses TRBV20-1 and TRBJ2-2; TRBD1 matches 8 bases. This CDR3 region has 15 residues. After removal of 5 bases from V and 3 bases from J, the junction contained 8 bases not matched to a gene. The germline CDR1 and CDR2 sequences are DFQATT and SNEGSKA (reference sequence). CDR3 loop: CSAARTGMDTGELFF. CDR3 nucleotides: TGCAGTGCTGCCCGGACAGGGATGGACACCGGGGAGCTGTTTTTT.

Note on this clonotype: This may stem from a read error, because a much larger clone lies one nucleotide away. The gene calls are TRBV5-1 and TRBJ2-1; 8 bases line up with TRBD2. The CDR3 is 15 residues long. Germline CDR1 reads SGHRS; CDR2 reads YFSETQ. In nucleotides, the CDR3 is TGCGCCAGAAGCTTAAAAGCGGGGGCTATCGATGAGCAGTTCTTC. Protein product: CARSLKAGAIDEQFF.

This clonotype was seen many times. The CDR3 loop reads CSASGRLSTGELFF. CDR3 nucleotide sequence: TGCAGTGCTAGTGGCCGGCTTTCCACCGGGGAGCTGTTTTTT. This chain connects TRBV20-1 to TRBJ2-2, with no clear D. The length of the CDR3 is 14 residues. V lost 3 bases, J lost 4 bases, and 12 bases lay in between. Germline values: CDR1 DFQATT, CDR2 SNEGSKA (reference sequence).

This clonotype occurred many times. CDR3 in amino acids: CSARGGSPHEQYF. The CDR3 nucleotides are TGCAGTGCTAGAGGCGGGAGCCCCCACGAGCAGTACTTC. J is TRBJ2-7 and V is TRBV20-1; 7 bases line up with TRBD2. V lost 1 base, J lost 5 bases, and 5 bases stayed unmatched. The CDR3 length is 13 residues. CDR1 DFQATT and CDR2 SNEGSKA come from the germline V gene (reference sequence).